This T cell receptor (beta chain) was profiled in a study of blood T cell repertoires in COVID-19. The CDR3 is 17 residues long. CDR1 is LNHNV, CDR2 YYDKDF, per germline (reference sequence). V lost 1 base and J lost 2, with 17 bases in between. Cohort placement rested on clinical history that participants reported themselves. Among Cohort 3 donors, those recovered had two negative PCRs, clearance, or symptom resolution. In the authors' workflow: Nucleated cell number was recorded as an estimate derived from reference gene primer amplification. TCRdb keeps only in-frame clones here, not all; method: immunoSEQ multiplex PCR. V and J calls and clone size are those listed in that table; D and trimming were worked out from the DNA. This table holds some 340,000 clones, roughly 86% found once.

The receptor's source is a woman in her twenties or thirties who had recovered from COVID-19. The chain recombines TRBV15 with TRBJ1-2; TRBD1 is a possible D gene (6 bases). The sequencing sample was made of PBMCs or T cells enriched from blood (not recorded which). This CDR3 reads CATSRVPDRPDNYGYTF. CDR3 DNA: TGTGCCACCAGCAGAGTCCCCGACAGGCCCGACAACTATGGCTACACCTTC.